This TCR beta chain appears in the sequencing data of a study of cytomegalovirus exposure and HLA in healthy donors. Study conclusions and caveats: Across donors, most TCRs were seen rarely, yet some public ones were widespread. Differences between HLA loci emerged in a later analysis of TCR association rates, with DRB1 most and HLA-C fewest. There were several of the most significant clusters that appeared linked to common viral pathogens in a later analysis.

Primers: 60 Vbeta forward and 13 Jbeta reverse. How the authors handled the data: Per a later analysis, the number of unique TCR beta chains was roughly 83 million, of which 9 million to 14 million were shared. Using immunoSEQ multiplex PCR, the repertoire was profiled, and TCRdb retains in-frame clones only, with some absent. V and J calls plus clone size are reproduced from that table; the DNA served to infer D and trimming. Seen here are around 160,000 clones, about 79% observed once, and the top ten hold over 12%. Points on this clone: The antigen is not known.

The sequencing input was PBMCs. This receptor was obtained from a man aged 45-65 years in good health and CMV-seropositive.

The CDR3, as DNA: TGTGCCAGCAGCTTAGGCTCCGGGACAGGGACGGTCTATGGCTACACCTTC. Amino acid sequence: CASSLGSGTGTVYGYTF. The chain joins TRBV7-6 to TRBJ1-2, with TRBD1 identical over 9 bases. Trimming cost V 1 base and J 4 bases; bases outside gene matches: 10. The germline V gene encodes CDR1 SGHVS and CDR2 FNYEAQ. The CDR3 has 17 residues. The complete variable domain, with remaining parts taken from reference TRBV7-6 and TRBJ1-2, reads GAGVSQSPRYKVTKRGQDVALRCDPISGHVSLYWYRQALGQGPEFLTYFNYEAQQDKSGLPNDRFSAERPEGSISTLTIQRTEQRDSAMYRCASSLGSGTGTVYGYTFGSGTRLTVV.